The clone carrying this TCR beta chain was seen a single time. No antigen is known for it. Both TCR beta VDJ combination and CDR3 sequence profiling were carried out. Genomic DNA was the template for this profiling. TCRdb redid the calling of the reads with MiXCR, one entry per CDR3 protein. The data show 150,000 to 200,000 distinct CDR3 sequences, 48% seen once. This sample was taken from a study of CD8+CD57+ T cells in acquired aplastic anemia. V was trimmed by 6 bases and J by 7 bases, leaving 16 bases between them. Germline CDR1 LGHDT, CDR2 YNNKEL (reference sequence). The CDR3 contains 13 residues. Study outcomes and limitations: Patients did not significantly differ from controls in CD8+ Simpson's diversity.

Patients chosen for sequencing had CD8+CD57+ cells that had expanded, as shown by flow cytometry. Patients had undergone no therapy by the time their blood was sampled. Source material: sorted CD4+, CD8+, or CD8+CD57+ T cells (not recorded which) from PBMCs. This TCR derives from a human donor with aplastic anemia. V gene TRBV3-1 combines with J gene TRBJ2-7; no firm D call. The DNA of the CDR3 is TGTGCCAGCAGGGGGTCCGCCTCCTGGGAGCAGTACTTC. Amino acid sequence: CASRGSASWEQYF.